A single sample is the source of the 24 T cell receptor beta chains below, sequenced in a study of shared clonotypes between healthy human individuals (dated by TCRdb to the early 2020s). Receptor amplification or capture employed the immunoSEQ multiplex PCR assay. TCRdb's version of the immuneACCESS table is confined to in-frame rearrangements and falls short of the full clone set. An unresolved V gene accounts for under half of the shortfall where checked; the remainder is of unknown origin. The sample records more than 2 million clones, 85% to 95% of which are singletons. The ten largest clones add up to approximately 1.7% of the sample. CD8 naive samples were obtained by positive selection for CCR7 among CD45RO-negative cells, yielding a CD45RA+CCR7+ population from which TemRA cells were excluded. The sequencing input was naive CD8+ T cells from PBMCs. In light of the paper, this sample's cell subset or site label describes: CD45RA+CCR7+. All receptors derive from a man younger than 35 in good health. Some clones in this sample may be carry-over from other donors' samples.

In DNA, the CDR3 is TGTGCCAGCAGCTCCCGGAGCTCCTACGAGCAGTACTTC. This translates into CASSSRSSYEQYF. The chain uses TRBV5-4 and TRBJ2-7; D gene unclear. V lost 3 bases to trimming and J lost 0 bases, with 7 bases between them. The CDR3 length is 13 residues. Per germline, CDR1 SGHNT and CDR2 YYREEE (reference sequence).

The chain joins TRBV28 to TRBJ1-1; tentatively, D is TRBD1 (5 bases). V gave up 5 bases and J gave up 3 bases, with 25 bases separating them. Germline CDR1 is MDHEN and CDR2 is SYDVKM. This CDR3 contains 18 residues. The CDR3 DNA follows: TGTGCCAGCAGTGGAGGGGCACAACCCGACCACATGGACACTGAAGCTTTCTTT. Translating it yields CASSGGAQPDHMDTEAFF.

This clone was seen just once. The chain is built from TRBV25-1 and TRBJ2-7, with D hard to call. The CDR3 extends over 11 amino acids. Trimming removed 7 bases from V and 5 bases from J, with 9 bases in between. Germline loops: CDR1 MGHDK, CDR2 SYGVNS. CDR3 amino acids: CASTDWDEQYF. The DNA for the CDR3 is TGTGCCAGCACCGACTGGGACGAGCAGTACTTC.

This clone showed up just a few times. The V call is TRBV2, the J call TRBJ1-1; 9 bases map to TRBD1. CDR3 size: 15 residues. V lost 6 bases, J lost 3 bases, and 8 bases stayed unmatched. The germline V gene has CDR1 SNHLY and CDR2 FYNNEI. The CDR3 DNA sequence: TGTGCCAGCAGGAACCCGGGACAGGGAGACACTGAAGCTTTCTTT. This sequence encodes CASRNPGQGDTEAFF.

The V and J genes are TRBV6-1 and TRBJ2-5, with TRBD1 identical over 7 bases. The DNA end is more similar to TRBJ2-7, so the J call may be wrong. From germline, CDR1 is MNHNS and CDR2 SASEGT. This CDR3 spans 13 amino acids. The CDR3 bases are TGTGCCAGCACCCCGGGACAGAGGTACGAGCAGTACTTC. Translation: CASTPGQRYEQYF.

The chain uses TRBV28 and TRBJ1-5; the D gene is possibly TRBD1 (5 bases). There are 17 residues in the CDR3. Germline lookup yields CDR1 MDHEN and CDR2 SYDVKM. The CDR3 nucleotides read TGTCCTCAGCAAGGTCAGGCAGGGTCGTATAGCAATCAGCCCCAGCATTTT. Translated, it gives CPQQGQAGSYSNQPQHF.

With respect to this clone: This same CDR3 is encoded by further DNA sequences in the sample. The V gene is TRBV11-2, the J gene TRBJ2-7, with D tentatively TRBD2 (6 bases). The length of the CDR3 is 11 residues. The germline V gene encodes CDR1 SGHAT and CDR2 FQNNGV. With 5 bases removed from V and 4 bases from J, the gap between germline ends came to 6 bases. The CDR3 loop reads CASSGGYEQYF. In nucleotides, the CDR3 is TGTGCCAGCAGCGGGGGGTACGAGCAGTACTTC.

The chain combines TRBV6-5 with TRBJ1-4; D uncertain. This CDR3 contains 13 residues. Trimming stripped 0 bases from V and 8 bases from J, with 7 bases between. Germline values: CDR1 MNHEY, CDR2 SVGAGI. CDR3 sequence: CASSYSPIEKLFF. CDR3 nucleotides: TGTGCCAGCAGTTACTCGCCCATCGAAAAACTGTTTTTT.

The genes are TRBV15 and TRBJ1-2; 9 bases are shared with TRBD1. Germline CDR1 and CDR2: LNHNV and YYDKDF (reference sequence). CDR3 size: 15 residues. V was clipped by 6 bases and J by 7 bases; unmatched bases: 12. CDR3 protein: CATSPTATGGFGYTF. The CDR3 DNA is TGTGCCACCAGTCCTACCGCTACAGGGGGCTTTGGCTACACCTTC.

Here the CDR3 reads CASSKERQVRGQYF. The CDR3 region has the DNA TGTGCCAGCAGCAAGGAGCGACAGGTACGAGGGCAGTACTTC. The chain recombines TRBV5-4 with TRBJ2-7; possible D gene TRBD1, 6 bases. The CDR3 has 14 amino acids. V lost 4 bases to trimming and J lost 9 bases, with 20 bases between them. Germline CDR1 SGHNT, CDR2 YYREEE (reference sequence).

The rearrangement uses TRBV19 and TRBJ2-2; TRBD2 agrees at 12 bases. After removal of 4 bases from V and 3 bases from J, the junction contained 12 bases not matched to a gene. The CDR3 length is 19 residues. Germline V gene lookup returns CDR1 LNHDA and CDR2 SQIVND (reference sequence). CDR3 nucleotides: TGTGCCAGTAGTACCCTGACTAGCGGGAGTCAGAGGGACACCGGGGAGCTGTTTTTT. Its protein product is CASSTLTSGSQRDTGELFF.

About this clone itself: Different DNA sequences within this sample yield the same CDR3. The chain has TRBV11-3 and TRBJ2-7; D not resolved. Per germline, CDR1 SGHNT and CDR2 YENEEA. Trimming removed 5 bases from V and 2 bases from J, with 10 bases in between. This CDR3 is built from 13 residues. The CDR3 protein is CASSLSPTYEQYF. The CDR3 region has the DNA TGTGCCAGCAGCCTCAGCCCCACCTACGAGCAGTACTTC.

The rearrangement uses TRBV6-5 and TRBJ1-2, with D tentatively TRBD1 (5 bases). Germline V lookup: CDR1 MNHEY, CDR2 SVGAGI. Trimming left V 7 bases short and J 4 bases short, with 13 bases between. CDR3 length: 13 amino acids. The CDR3 reads CASKPGRSYGYTF. CDR3 in DNA: TGTGCCAGCAAGCCGGGACGGAGCTATGGCTACACCTTC.

The chain recombines TRBV2 with TRBJ2-7; 8 positions match TRBD2. The germline gives CDR1 SNHLY, CDR2 FYNNEI. The CDR3 extends over 13 amino acids. V trimming: 3 bases; J trimming: 2 bases; junction bases outside the gene matches: 0. The CDR3 sequence is CASSDGRAYEQYF. CDR3 coding DNA: TGTGCCAGCAGTGACGGGAGGGCCTACGAGCAGTACTTC.

The chain links TRBV11-2 to TRBJ2-2; 7 bases align to TRBD2. J was trimmed by 5 bases and V by 7 bases; bases with no gene match: 10. The CDR3 runs to 15 residues. CDR1 and CDR2 (germline): SGHAT, FQNNGV. In nucleotides, the CDR3 is TGTGCCAGCACCGAAGACGGGAGGAGAACCGGGGAGCTGTTTTTT. It encodes CASTEDGRRTGELFF.

On this clone: The sample holds other DNA sequences that translate to the same CDR3. The chain employs TRBV11-2 and TRBJ2-1, with no clear D. Trimming stripped 0 bases from V and 4 bases from J, with 10 bases between. The CDR3 is 15 residues long. From germline, CDR1 is SGHAT and CDR2 FQNNGV. For the CDR3, the DNA is TGTGCCAGCAGCTTAGATCCGGGTCAGTACAATGAGCAGTTCTTC. Its protein is CASSLDPGQYNEQFF.

The DNA for the CDR3 is TGTGCCAGCAGCTCGGGACTAGCGGGAGGCTCAGCCCAGTACTTC. It specifies CASSSGLAGGSAQYF. V usage is TRBV7-9 and J usage is TRBJ2-5, with TRBD2 matching 15 bases. The germline CDR1 and CDR2 sequences are SEHNR and FQNEAQ (reference sequence). V lost 4 bases and J lost 9; bases outside the gene matches: 6. The CDR3 extends over 15 amino acids.

The chain has TRBV7-9 and TRBJ2-7, with D possibly TRBD1 on 6 matching bases. CDR1 SEHNR and CDR2 FQNEAQ come from the germline V gene (reference sequence). This CDR3 comprises 15 residues. Trimming removed 5 bases from V and 2 bases from J, with 16 bases in between. This CDR3 is CASSGIRDKAYEQYF. The CDR3 DNA reads as TGTGCCAGCAGCGGAATCCGGGACAAAGCCTACGAGCAGTACTTC.

This chain joins TRBV27 and TRBJ1-5; no clear D gene. The germline V gene has CDR1 MNHEY and CDR2 SMNVEV (reference sequence). V was clipped by 6 bases and J by 0 bases, with 12 bases between them. The CDR3 loop spans 15 amino acids. The CDR3 loop reads CASRIGTNSNQPQHF. In DNA, the CDR3 is TGTGCCAGCAGGATTGGCACCAATAGCAATCAGCCCCAGCATTTT.

A single count supports this clone. The chain joins TRBV30 to TRBJ1-3, with TRBD1 as a possible D gene (5 bases). This CDR3 comprises 13 residues. The V end lost 5 bases, the J end lost 3 bases, and 11 bases lay between the germline ends. CDR1 and CDR2 (germline): GTSNPN, SVGIG (reference sequence). The CDR3 loop is CAWGAGGGNTIYF. The CDR3 region has the DNA TGTGCCTGGGGTGCGGGGGGTGGAAACACCATATATTTT.

This clone occurred once. The V gene is TRBV15, the J gene TRBJ2-2; D gene ambiguous. V was shortened by 3 bases and J by 5 bases, with 10 bases between the two germline ends. Per germline, CDR1 LNHNV and CDR2 YYDKDF (reference sequence). The length of the CDR3 is 14 residues. The CDR3 sequence: CATSSFLGTGELFF. As DNA, the CDR3 is TGTGCCACCAGCAGTTTTCTGGGAACCGGGGAGCTGTTTTTT.

The rearrangement links TRBV9 to TRBJ1-1; D may be TRBD1 (6 bases). This CDR3 is built from 14 residues. Trimming left V 5 bases short and J 1 base short, with 12 bases between. Looked up from germline, CDR1 is SGDLS and CDR2 is YYNGEE. The CDR3 loop is CASRAGGPNTEAFF. The CDR3 DNA follows: TGTGCCAGCAGGGCGGGGGGCCCGAACACTGAAGCTTTCTTT.

The chain has TRBV6-5 and TRBJ2-7; 8 bases line up with TRBD2. V lost 5 bases and J lost 6; bases outside the gene matches: 3. This CDR3 has 12 residues. From germline, CDR1 is MNHEY and CDR2 SVGAGI. The CDR3 nucleotides read TGTGCCAGCAGTAACGGGAGGGTCGAGCAGTACTTC. Translated, it gives CASSNGRVEQYF.

This rearrangement joins TRBV11-2 to TRBJ2-1; D is undetermined. V was shortened by 1 base and J by 8 bases, with 6 bases between the two germline ends. Germline-derived CDR1 and CDR2 are SGHAT and FQNNGV. CDR3 length: 12 amino acids. The CDR3 region is CASSLVPDEQFF. CDR3 DNA: TGTGCCAGCAGCTTAGTGCCGGATGAGCAGTTCTTC. Supplemented by reference TRBV11-2 and TRBJ2-1, the full variable domain reads EAGVAQSPRYKIIEKRQSVAFWCNPISGHATLYWYQQILGQGPKLLIQFQNNGVVDDSQLPKDRFSAERLKGVDSTLKIQPAKLEDSAVYLCASSLVPDEQFFGPGTRLTVL.